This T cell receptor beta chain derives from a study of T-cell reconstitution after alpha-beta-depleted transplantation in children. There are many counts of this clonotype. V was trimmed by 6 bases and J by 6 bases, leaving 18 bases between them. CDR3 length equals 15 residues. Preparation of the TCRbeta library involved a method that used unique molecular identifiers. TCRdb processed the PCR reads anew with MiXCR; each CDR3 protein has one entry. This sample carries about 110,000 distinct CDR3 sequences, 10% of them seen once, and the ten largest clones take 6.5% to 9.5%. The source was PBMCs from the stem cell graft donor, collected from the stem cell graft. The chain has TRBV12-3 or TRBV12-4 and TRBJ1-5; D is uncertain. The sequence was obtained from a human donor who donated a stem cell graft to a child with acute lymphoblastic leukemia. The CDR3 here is CASRGRYEGGQPQHF. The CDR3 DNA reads TGTGCCAGCAGAGGCAGGTACGAAGGAGGTCAGCCCCAGCATTTT.